The clone carrying this T cell receptor beta chain was seen just once. Germline V CDR1 and CDR2: MNHEY, SVGAGI. With V trimmed by 2 bases and J by 4 bases, 3 bases remained unmatched. The CDR3 runs to 14 residues. In the original workflow: Reference gene primer amplification gave nucleated cell count estimates. The repertoire was sequenced with immunoSEQ multiplex PCR; TCRdb's copy has only in-frame clones and lacks some. For V, J and clone size, that table is used; D and trimming come from the DNA. The sample contains about 110,000 clones, around 90% of which appear only once. The source of the sample is a study of blood T cell repertoires in COVID-19. Study information: T cells, B-cell-depleted T cells, or PBMCs provided the cDNA or gDNA that served as material.

The chain is built from TRBV6-5 and TRBJ1-2, with 8 bases fitting TRBD1. The origin of this receptor is a woman aged 45 to 65 with acute or convalescent COVID-19. The sequencing sample was made of peripheral blood. The DNA of the CDR3 is TGTGCCAGCAGTTACGGGACAGGCGGCTATGGCTACACCTTC. This codes for CASSYGTGGYGYTF.